This T cell receptor beta chain was recovered during a study of blood T cells in healthy people across ages. General observations from the study: Older individuals had lower TCR beta diversity per million T cells (the decline was roughly linear). The study lacked donor CMV status, which possibly confounded expanded clonotype changes. A conclusive naive versus antigen-experienced comparison was prevented by the unsorted PBMCs.

As regards this clonotype: Its antigen is unknown.

This CDR3 comprises 16 residues. The germline V gene encodes CDR1 LGHNA and CDR2 YSLEER. V dropped 4 bases and J dropped 0; count of bases not matched to a gene: 7. A second PCR of about 6 to 11 cycles used a sample-barcoded 5' primer and a J-beta primer mix. TCRdb re-called the 5' RACE reads with MiXCR, one entry per CDR3 protein. There are approximately 790,000 distinct CDR3 sequences in the sample; about 62% occur only once, and about a quarter lies in the top ten. This chain uses TRBV4-3 with TRBJ2-7; 9 bases agree with TRBD1. Specimen: blood. This receptor was taken from a man aged 25-45 years in good health. CDR3 region: CASSPGQGSGSYEQYF. The CDR3 DNA reads TGCGCCAGCAGCCCTGGACAGGGGTCAGGCTCCTACGAGCAGTACTTC.